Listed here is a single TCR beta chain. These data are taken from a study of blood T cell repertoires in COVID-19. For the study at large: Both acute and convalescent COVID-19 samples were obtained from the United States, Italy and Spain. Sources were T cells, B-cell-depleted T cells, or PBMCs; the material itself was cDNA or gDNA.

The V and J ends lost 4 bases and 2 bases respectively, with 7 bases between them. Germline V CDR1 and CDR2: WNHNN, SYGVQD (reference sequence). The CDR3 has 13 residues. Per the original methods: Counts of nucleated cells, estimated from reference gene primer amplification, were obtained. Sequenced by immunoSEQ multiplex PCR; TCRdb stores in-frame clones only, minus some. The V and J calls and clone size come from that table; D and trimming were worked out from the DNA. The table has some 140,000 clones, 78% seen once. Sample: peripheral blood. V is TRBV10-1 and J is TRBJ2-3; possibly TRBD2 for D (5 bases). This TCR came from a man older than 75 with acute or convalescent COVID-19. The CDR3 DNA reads TGCGCCAGCAGTGTCGGGGTCACAGATACGCAGTATTTT. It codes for CASSVGVTDTQYF.